The 10 T cell receptor beta chains reported below all come from one sample, sequenced in a study of PD-L1 blockade in urothelial cancer. The method was immunoSEQ multiplex PCR; TCRdb's version includes in-frame clones alone and lacks a portion of them. The data show roughly 120,000 clones, around 89% seen once. Time point reported: peripheral blood 6 weeks after treatment start. This sample comprised PBMCs, obtained around atezolizumab (anti-PD-L1) treatment. The receptors come from a man between 60 and 75 years old with urothelial cancer.

The DNA for the CDR3 is TGTGCCAGCGCCGGACCTCAGGGGGCTAAATACAATGAGCAGTTCTTC. It codes for CASAGPQGAKYNEQFF. The chain has TRBV27 and TRBJ2-1; 8 bases match TRBD1. CDR1 is MNHEY, CDR2 SMNVEV, per germline (reference sequence). V shed 8 bases and J 4 bases; nucleotides not matched to a gene: 13. The CDR3 sequence is 16 residues long.

J is TRBJ2-2 and V is TRBV2; D gene unclear. From germline, CDR1 is SNHLY and CDR2 FYNNEI. Trimming stripped 5 bases from V and 6 bases from J, with 13 bases between. The CDR3 runs to 14 residues. The CDR3 spells CASSTYTDSGELFF. As DNA, the CDR3 is TGTGCCAGCAGTACTTACACCGACTCCGGGGAGCTGTTTTTT.

The DNA of the CDR3 is TGTGCCAGCAGTGCCCGGGGAACAGGGGGTAATAGCAATCAGCCCCAGCATTTT. Amino acids: CASSARGTGGNSNQPQHF. This chain joins TRBV6-1 and TRBJ1-5; TRBD1 matches at 8 bases. V was pared by 4 bases and J by 0 bases, with 11 bases of the junction left unmatched. In germline, CDR1 is MNHNS, CDR2 SASEGT. The CDR3 contains 18 residues.

The rearrangement joins TRBV7-2 to TRBJ2-6; D perhaps matches TRBD2 (5 bases). Trimming shortened V by 5 bases and J by 3 bases, and 14 bases separated the two germline ends. The CDR3 length is 16 residues. CDR1 and CDR2 from the germline V gene are SGHTA and FQGNSA. In DNA, the CDR3 is TGTGCCAGCAGCCGGCGGGCCACTGGTGGGGCCAACGTCCTGACTTTC. This gives the protein CASSRRATGGANVLTF.

The chain has TRBV10-3 and TRBJ2-1; TRBD2 matches 7 bases. Germline V gene lookup returns CDR1 ENHRY and CDR2 SYGVKD. CDR3 size: 13 residues. V lost 10 bases, J lost 5 bases, and 8 bases stayed unmatched. Here the CDR3 DNA reads TGTGCCACCGGAGGACTAGGAGACAATGAGCAGTTCTTC. Translated: CATGGLGDNEQFF.

V and J are TRBV19 and TRBJ2-2, with TRBD2 identical over 8 bases. J was trimmed by 6 bases and V by 11 bases; bases with no gene match: 14. CDR1 and CDR2 from the germline V gene are LNHDA and SQIVND (reference sequence). This CDR3 has 15 residues. The CDR3 spells CACRGQRESSGELFF. For the CDR3, the DNA is TGTGCCTGCCGTGGCCAGCGGGAGTCTTCCGGGGAGCTGTTTTTT.

V is TRBV7-2 and J is TRBJ1-3, with D maybe TRBD1 (5 bases). V lost 5 bases and J lost 3, with 14 bases in between. This CDR3 is built from 15 residues. Germline V gene lookup returns CDR1 SGHTA and CDR2 FQGNSA. The CDR3 DNA reads as TGTGCCAGCAGCCAACACACAGGCGGTGGAAACACCATATATTTT. It is translated as CASSQHTGGGNTIYF.

This chain joins TRBV19 and TRBJ2-7; 9 bases agree with TRBD1. Germline CDR1 is LNHDA and CDR2 is SQIVND (reference sequence). V lost 2 bases, J lost 6 bases, and 11 bases stayed unmatched. The CDR3 consists of 16 residues. The CDR3 loop reads CASSINQGQGTGEQYF. DNA for the CDR3: TGTGCCAGTAGTATAAACCAGGGACAGGGAACTGGCGAGCAGTACTTC.

V usage is TRBV7-9 and J usage is TRBJ1-4; the match to TRBD1 covers 9 bases. With V trimmed by 3 bases and J by 8 bases, 4 bases remained unmatched. This CDR3 contains 14 residues. Per germline, CDR1 SEHNR and CDR2 FQNEAQ (reference sequence). The CDR3, as DNA: TGTGCCAGCAGCTTGGACAGGGGATACGAAAAACTGTTTTTT. Its translation is CASSLDRGYEKLFF.

The chain links TRBV2 to TRBJ1-2; D unresolved. The CDR3 sequence is 16 residues long. Germline-derived CDR1 and CDR2 are SNHLY and FYNNEI. Trimming stripped 0 bases from V and 4 bases from J, with 15 bases between. The CDR3 nucleotides read TGTGCCAGCAGTGAAGCCTCAGGAGGTTTGGGCTATGGCTACACCTTC. Translated, it gives CASSEASGGLGYGYTF.